This T cell receptor beta chain was recovered during a study of control samples from healthy donors and cancer patients. The protocol was immunoSEQ multiplex PCR, while the TCRdb copy is restricted to in-frame clones and leaves out a portion. The repertoire holds around 92,000 clones, with roughly four fifths as singletons. CDR1 and CDR2 from the germline V gene are LNHNV and YYDKDF (reference sequence). Unmatched junction bases numbered 9, after V lost 0 bases and J lost 10 bases. There are 16 residues in the CDR3. The gene calls are TRBV15 and TRBJ1-5; 10 positions agree with TRBD1. Sequencing was performed on blood. This TCR came from a man aged 55-75 years in good health. As DNA, the CDR3 is TGTGCCACCAGCAGAGATGGGGGGACAGGGGACCGTCCCCAGCATTTT. Amino acids: CATSRDGGTGDRPQHF.